The 3 T cell receptor beta chains in this list originate from one sample, sequenced in a study of OX40 agonist ivuxolimab in advanced cancers. The library was made by the immunoSEQ multiplex PCR assay. TCRdb stores this immuneACCESS table with in-frame sequences only. Part of the clones is absent; in the studies checked, under half of the shortfall reflects unresolved V genes, and no reason is known for the rest. The sample contains fewer than 25,000 clones, around 80% of them found a single time. 35% to 40% of the sample lies in the top ten. The sample consisted of CD4+ or CD8+ T cells sorted from blood, taken in a trial of the OX40 agonist ivuxolimab. The receptor set was obtained from an adult with an advanced solid tumor such as melanoma, head and neck, liver or kidney cancer.

The chain recombines TRBV5-4 with TRBJ2-1; D is uncertain. The V gene's germline CDR1 is SGHNT and CDR2 YYREEE (reference sequence). Trimming shortened V by 0 bases and J by 8 bases, and 9 bases separated the two germline ends. CDR3 size: 13 residues. In DNA form, the CDR3 reads TGTGCCAGCAGCTTGGTTGAGTGGGATGAGCAGTTCTTC. It translates to CASSLVEWDEQFF. The variable domain in full, completed from reference TRBV5-4 and TRBJ2-1, reads ETGVTQSPTHLIKTRGQQVTLRCSSQSGHNTVSWYQQALGQGPQFIFQYYREEENGRGNFPPRFSGLQFPNYSSELNVNALELDDSALYLCASSLVEWDEQFFGPGTRLTVL.

V gene TRBV4-1 combines with J gene TRBJ2-7, with 9 bases identical to TRBD1. V lost 2 bases and J lost 5; bases outside the gene matches: 7. CDR1 MGHRA and CDR2 YSYEKL come from the germline V gene. The CDR3 extends over 15 amino acids. The CDR3 bases are TGCGCCAGCAGCCAATGGACAGGGGAGGGGAACGAGCAGTACTTC. It translates to CASSQWTGEGNEQYF.

The V call is TRBV6-5, the J call TRBJ1-4; 7 positions match TRBD1. The CDR3 length is 15 residues. V was clipped by 5 bases and J by 8 bases; unmatched bases: 11. Germline V CDR1 and CDR2: MNHEY, SVGAGI. CDR3 in amino acids: CASSLTGIAGEKLFF. The CDR3 DNA sequence: TGTGCCAGCAGTCTGACAGGGATCGCCGGAGAAAAACTGTTTTTT.